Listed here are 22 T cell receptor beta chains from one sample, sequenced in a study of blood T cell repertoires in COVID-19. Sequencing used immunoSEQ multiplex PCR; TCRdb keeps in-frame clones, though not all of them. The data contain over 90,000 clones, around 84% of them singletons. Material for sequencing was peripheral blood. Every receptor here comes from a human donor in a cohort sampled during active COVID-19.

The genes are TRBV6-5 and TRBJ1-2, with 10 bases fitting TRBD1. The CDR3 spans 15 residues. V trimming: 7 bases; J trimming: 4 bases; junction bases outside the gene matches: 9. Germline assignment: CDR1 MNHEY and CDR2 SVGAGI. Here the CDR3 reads CASIPDRGLGYGYTF. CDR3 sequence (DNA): TGTGCCAGCATTCCAGACAGGGGGCTTGGCTATGGCTACACCTTC.

The CDR3 loop is CASSLGGGLGGYTF. For the CDR3, the DNA is TGTGCCAGCAGCTTAGGAGGGGGCTTAGGTGGCTACACCTTC. This chain uses TRBV7-2 with TRBJ1-2; 7 bases line up with TRBD1. Per germline, CDR1 SGHTA and CDR2 FQGNSA. The ends lost 1 base at V and 7 bases at J; junction bases unmatched: 6. This CDR3 is built from 14 residues.

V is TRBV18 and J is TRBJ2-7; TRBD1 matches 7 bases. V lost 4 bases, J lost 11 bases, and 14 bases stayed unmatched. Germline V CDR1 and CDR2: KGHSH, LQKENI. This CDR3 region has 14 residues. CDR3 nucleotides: TGTGCCAGCTCACAGGGGACAGTTAAAATTAGAGAGTACTTC. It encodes CASSQGTVKIREYF.

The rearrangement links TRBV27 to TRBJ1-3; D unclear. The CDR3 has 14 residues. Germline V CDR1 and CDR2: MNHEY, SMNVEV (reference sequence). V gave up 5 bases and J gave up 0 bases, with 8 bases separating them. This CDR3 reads CASSRLGSGNTIYF. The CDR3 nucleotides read TGTGCCAGCAGTCGCCTCGGCTCTGGAAACACCATATATTTT.

The CDR3 loop is CASGVAGGPYNEQFF. In nucleotides, the CDR3 is TGTGCCAGTGGAGTAGCGGGGGGGCCTTACAATGAGCAGTTCTTC. The chain carries TRBV11-2 and TRBJ2-1; 11 bases align to TRBD2. CDR3 size: 15 residues. The trim removed 9 bases at V and 4 bases at J, leaving 8 bases unmatched. The germline gives CDR1 SGHAT, CDR2 FQNNGV.

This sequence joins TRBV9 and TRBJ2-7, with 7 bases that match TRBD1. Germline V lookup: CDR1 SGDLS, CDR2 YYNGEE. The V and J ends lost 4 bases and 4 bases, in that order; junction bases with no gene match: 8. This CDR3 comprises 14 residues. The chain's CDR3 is CASSQALTGYEQYF. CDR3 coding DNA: TGTGCCAGCAGCCAAGCTTTGACAGGGTACGAGCAGTACTTC. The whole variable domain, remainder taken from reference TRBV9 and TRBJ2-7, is DSGVTQTPKHLITATGQRVTLRCSPRSGDLSVYWYQQSLDQGLQFLIQYYNGEERAKGNILERFSAQQFPDLHSELNLSSLELGDSALYFCASSQALTGYEQYFGPGTRLTVT.

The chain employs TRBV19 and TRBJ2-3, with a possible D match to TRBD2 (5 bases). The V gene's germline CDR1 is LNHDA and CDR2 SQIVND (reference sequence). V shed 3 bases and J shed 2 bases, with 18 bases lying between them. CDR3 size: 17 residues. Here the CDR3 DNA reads TGTGCCAGTAGTATGATTGGCGGGTTTAAGACCACAGATACGCAGTATTTT. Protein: CASSMIGGFKTTDTQYF.

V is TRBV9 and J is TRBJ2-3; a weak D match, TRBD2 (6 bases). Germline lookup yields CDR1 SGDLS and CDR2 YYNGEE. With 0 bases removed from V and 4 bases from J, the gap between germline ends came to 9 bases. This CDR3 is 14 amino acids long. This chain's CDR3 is CASSVASSADTQYF. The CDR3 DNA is TGTGCCAGCAGCGTAGCTTCTAGCGCAGATACGCAGTATTTT.

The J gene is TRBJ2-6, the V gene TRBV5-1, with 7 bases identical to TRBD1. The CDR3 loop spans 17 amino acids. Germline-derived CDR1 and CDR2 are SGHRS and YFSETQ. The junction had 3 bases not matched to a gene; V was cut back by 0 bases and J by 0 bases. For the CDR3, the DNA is TGCGCCAGCAGCTTGGGAGGGACAGTCTCTGGGGCCAACGTCCTGACTTTC. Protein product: CASSLGGTVSGANVLTF.

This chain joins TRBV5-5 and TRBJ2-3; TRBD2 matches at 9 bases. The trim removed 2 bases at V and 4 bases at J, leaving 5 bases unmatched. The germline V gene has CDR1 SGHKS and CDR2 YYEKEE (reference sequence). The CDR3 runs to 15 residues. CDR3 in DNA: TGTGCCAGCAGCTTTACAGCGGGGGGCGCAGATACGCAGTATTTT. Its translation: CASSFTAGGADTQYF.

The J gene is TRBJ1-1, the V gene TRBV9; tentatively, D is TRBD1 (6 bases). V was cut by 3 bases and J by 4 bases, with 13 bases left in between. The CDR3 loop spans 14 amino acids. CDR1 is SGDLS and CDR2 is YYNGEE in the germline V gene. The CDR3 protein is CASSARGAITEAFF. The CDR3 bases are TGTGCCAGCAGCGCCCGGGGGGCGATCACTGAAGCTTTCTTT. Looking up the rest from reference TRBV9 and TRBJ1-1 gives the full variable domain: DSGVTQTPKHLITATGQRVTLRCSPRSGDLSVYWYQQSLDQGLQFLIQYYNGEERAKGNILERFSAQQFPDLHSELNLSSLELGDSALYFCASSARGAITEAFFGQGTRLTVV.

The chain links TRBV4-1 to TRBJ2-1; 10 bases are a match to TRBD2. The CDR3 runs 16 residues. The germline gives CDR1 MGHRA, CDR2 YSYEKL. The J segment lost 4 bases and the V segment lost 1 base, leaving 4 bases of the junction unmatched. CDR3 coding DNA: TGCGCCAGCAGCCAAGGGACTAGCGGAGGATACAATGAGCAGTTCTTC. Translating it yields CASSQGTSGGYNEQFF.

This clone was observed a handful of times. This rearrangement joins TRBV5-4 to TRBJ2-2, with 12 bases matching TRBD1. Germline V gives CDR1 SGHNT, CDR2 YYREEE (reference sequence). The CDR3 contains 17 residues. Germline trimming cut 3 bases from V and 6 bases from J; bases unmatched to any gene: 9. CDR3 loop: CASSWRTGTGGSGELFF. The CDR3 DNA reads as TGTGCCAGCAGCTGGCGAACCGGGACAGGGGGCTCCGGGGAGCTGTTTTTT.

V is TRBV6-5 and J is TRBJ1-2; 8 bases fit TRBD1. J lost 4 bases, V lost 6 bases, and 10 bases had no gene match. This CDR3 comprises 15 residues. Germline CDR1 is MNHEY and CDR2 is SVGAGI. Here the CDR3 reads CASRLDRAPFYGYTF. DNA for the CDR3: TGTGCCAGCAGACTGGACAGGGCACCTTTCTATGGCTACACCTTC.

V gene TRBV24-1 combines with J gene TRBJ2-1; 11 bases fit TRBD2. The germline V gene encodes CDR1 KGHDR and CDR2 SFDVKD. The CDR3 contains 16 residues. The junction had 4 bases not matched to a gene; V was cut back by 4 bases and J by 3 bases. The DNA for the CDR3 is TGTGCCACCAGTGAATCTAGCGGGGGGCACTACAATGAGCAGTTCTTC. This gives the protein CATSESSGGHYNEQFF.

CDR3 sequence (DNA): TGTGCCAGCAGCCCCACTAGCTTCCCAGATACGCAGTATTTT. This codes for CASSPTSFPDTQYF. J is TRBJ2-3 and V is TRBV11-2; D possibly corresponds to TRBD2 (6 bases). The CDR3 sequence is 14 residues long. V was cut by 5 bases and J by 4 bases, with 13 bases left in between. CDR1 is SGHAT and CDR2 is FQNNGV in the germline V gene.

The CDR3 DNA follows: TGTGCCATCAGCCAGACTTCGGATCAGCCCCAGCATTTT. Amino acids: CAISQTSDQPQHF. The chain combines TRBV10-3 with TRBJ1-5; D is undetermined. Germline assignment: CDR1 ENHRY and CDR2 SYGVKD. V was trimmed by 6 bases and J by 5 bases, leaving 11 bases between them. CDR3 length: 13 residues.

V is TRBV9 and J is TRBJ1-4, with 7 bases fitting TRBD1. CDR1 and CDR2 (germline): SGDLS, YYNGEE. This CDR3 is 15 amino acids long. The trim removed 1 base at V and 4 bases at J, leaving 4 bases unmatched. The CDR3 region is CASSVSGGFNEKLFF. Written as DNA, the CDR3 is TGTGCCAGCAGCGTATCAGGGGGGTTTAATGAAAAACTGTTTTTT.

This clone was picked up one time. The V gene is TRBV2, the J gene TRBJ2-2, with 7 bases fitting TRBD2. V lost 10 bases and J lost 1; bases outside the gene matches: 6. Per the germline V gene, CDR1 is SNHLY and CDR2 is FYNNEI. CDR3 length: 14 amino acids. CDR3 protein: CAIKTSRNTGELFF. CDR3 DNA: TGTGCCATAAAGACTAGCAGGAACACCGGGGAGCTGTTTTTT.

For the CDR3, the DNA is TGCGCCAGCAGCTTCGGCAGGGCAAATGAAAAACTGTTTTTT. Amino acid sequence: CASSFGRANEKLFF. V is TRBV5-1 and J is TRBJ1-4; TRBD1 is a possible D gene (5 bases). Germline V lookup: CDR1 SGHRS, CDR2 YFSETQ. Trimming removed 2 bases from V and 5 bases from J, with 10 bases in between. CDR3 length: 14 amino acids.

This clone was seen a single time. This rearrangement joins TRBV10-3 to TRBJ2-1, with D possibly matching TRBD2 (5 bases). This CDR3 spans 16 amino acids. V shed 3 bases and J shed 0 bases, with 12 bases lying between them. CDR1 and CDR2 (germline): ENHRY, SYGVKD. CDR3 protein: CAISDFRAGSYNEQFF. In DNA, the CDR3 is TGTGCCATCAGTGACTTCCGGGCGGGCTCCTACAATGAGCAGTTCTTC.

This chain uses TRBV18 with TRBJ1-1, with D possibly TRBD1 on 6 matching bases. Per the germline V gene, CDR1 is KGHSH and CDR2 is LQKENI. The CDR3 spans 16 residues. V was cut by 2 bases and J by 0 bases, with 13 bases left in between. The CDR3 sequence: CASSPWDTLMNTEAFF. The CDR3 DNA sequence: TGTGCCAGCTCACCATGGGACACACTCATGAACACTGAAGCTTTCTTT.